This T cell receptor beta chain was retrieved from a study of cytomegalovirus exposure and HLA in healthy donors. Study results and caveats: The study put 150 to 200 TCR beta chains on its list as cytomegalovirus-associated. In a later analysis, a missense DCLRE1C variant was linked to TCR beta V- and J-gene trimming. Common viral pathogens were later found to be apparently linked to several of the most significant clusters.

The CDR3 has 14 residues. Germline V CDR1 and CDR2: SNHLY, FYNNEI. Germline trimming cut 2 bases from V and 2 bases from J; bases unmatched to any gene: 3. Donors had nominal health at sampling but likely had unrecorded immune exposures. With respect to this clone: What it binds is not known.

Vbeta (60) and Jbeta (13) primers were used in the PCR. Data came from immunoSEQ multiplex PCR; TCRdb stores just in-frame clones and leaves some out. Among under 140,000 clones listed, 75% to 80% were seen once. The rearrangement uses TRBV2 and TRBJ2-7; 7 nucleotides match TRBD2. This clonotype was obtained from a woman aged 25-40 years in good health and CMV-seronegative. The sequenced sample consisted of PBMCs. DNA of the CDR3: TGTGCCAGCAGTGAACACGGGGGGACCTACGAGCAGTACTTC. This sequence encodes CASSEHGGTYEQYF.